This record looks at one TCR beta chain sequence and its context. The investigators amplified TCR beta CDR3 regions from RNA transcripts. Using the HTBI primer set, a first-round RT-PCR was run on the TCR CDR3. TCRdb passed the multiplex PCR reads through MiXCR, listing each CDR3 protein once. This table has under 400,000 distinct CDR3 sequences, 11% to 15% appearing once. This specimen belongs to a study of T cells in Graves' hyperthyroidism and ophthalmopathy. The length of the CDR3 is 15 residues. V gave up 2 bases and J gave up 0 bases, with 7 bases separating them. The germline CDR1 and CDR2 sequences are MGHRA and YSYEKL.

The chain uses TRBV4-1 and TRBJ2-2; no clear D gene. The sequence was collected from a woman aged 55-70 years with Graves' hyperthyroidism. The sample was blood. This chain's CDR3 is CASSQPLTNTGELFF. The CDR3, as DNA: TGCGCCAGCAGCCAACCGCTAACGAACACCGGGGAGCTGTTTTTT.